This T cell receptor (beta chain) was sequenced in a study of identical twins. Broader study findings: Abundant beta clonotypes from cord blood had fewer insertions, unlike memory repertoires, which showed none. Zero-insertion analyses could be partly confounded by invariant MAIT and iNKT cells.

The length of the CDR3 is 13 residues. The germline CDR1 and CDR2 sequences are ENHRY and SYGVKD. V lost 6 bases, J lost 2 bases, and 10 bases lay in between. TCRdb re-called the 5' RACE reads through MiXCR, storing one row per CDR3 protein. The sample holds hundreds of thousands of distinct CDR3 sequences, approximately 8% seen once. There are many counts of this clonotype. Its specificity is unknown. The same sample was also studied in work on yellow fever vaccine responses in identical twins.

This sequence was found in a woman between 18 and 30 years old in good health. Sequencing was done on a sample of memory (CD45RO+) T cells sorted from blood. The genes are TRBV10-3 and TRBJ2-5, with a tentative D call TRBD2 (6 bases). The DNA for the CDR3 is TGTGCCATCAGGGGCGGGGCGCAAGAGACCCAGTACTTC. It specifies CAIRGGAQETQYF.